The present entry profiles one TCR beta chain with its context. Its matching antigen is unknown. TCRdb re-called the 5' RACE reads and gives one entry per CDR3 protein, without DNA. This repertoire includes over 150,000 distinct CDR3 sequences. One blood sample of roughly 2.5 ml was taken from each donor. The record originates from a study of monozygotic twins with inflammatory bowel disease. The CDR3 is 15 amino acids. Germline CDR1 and CDR2: MDHEN and SYDVKM. Whole-study results and caveats: For IBD patients, clonotypes shared with others were fewer than for healthy twins, especially with disease activity.

The chain combines TRBV28 with TRBJ1-1; without DNA, the TCRdb call of TRBD1 cannot be checked. The sequenced sample was blood. The TCR originated in a human donor with ulcerative colitis or Crohn's disease, or a healthy co-twin of an affected twin (not recorded which). The CDR3: CASSFGQGPNTEAFF.